The sequence of this T cell receptor beta chain was determined in a study of blood T cell repertoires in COVID-19. Study summary: Sites in the United States, Italy and Spain provided acute and convalescent COVID-19 samples. T cells, B-cell-depleted T cells, or PBMCs provided the cDNA or gDNA that served as material.

Deletions cut 6 bases from V and 8 bases from J, with 17 bases between. CDR1 and CDR2 from the germline V gene are MNHEY and SVGAGI. This CDR3 has 14 residues. Recovery meant two consecutive negative NP/OP PCR tests, professional clearance, or resolved symptoms. In the source study's methods: Counts of nucleated cells, estimated from reference gene primer amplification, were obtained. Assay used: immunoSEQ multiplex PCR; TCRdb lists only in-frame clones, some missing. Clone size and V and J calls were adopted from that table, with D and trimming inferred from the DNA. The sample has a few hundred thousand clones, 80% to 90% seen once.

Sequencing input: PBMCs or T cells enriched from blood (not recorded which). The chain couples TRBV6-5 to TRBJ2-1; D may be TRBD1 (6 bases). This sequence originates from a woman aged 25 to 39 who had recovered from COVID-19. CDR3 protein: CASSDSHPGDEQFF. In DNA form, the CDR3 reads TGTGCCAGCAGCGACAGCCACCCAGGGGATGAGCAGTTCTTC.